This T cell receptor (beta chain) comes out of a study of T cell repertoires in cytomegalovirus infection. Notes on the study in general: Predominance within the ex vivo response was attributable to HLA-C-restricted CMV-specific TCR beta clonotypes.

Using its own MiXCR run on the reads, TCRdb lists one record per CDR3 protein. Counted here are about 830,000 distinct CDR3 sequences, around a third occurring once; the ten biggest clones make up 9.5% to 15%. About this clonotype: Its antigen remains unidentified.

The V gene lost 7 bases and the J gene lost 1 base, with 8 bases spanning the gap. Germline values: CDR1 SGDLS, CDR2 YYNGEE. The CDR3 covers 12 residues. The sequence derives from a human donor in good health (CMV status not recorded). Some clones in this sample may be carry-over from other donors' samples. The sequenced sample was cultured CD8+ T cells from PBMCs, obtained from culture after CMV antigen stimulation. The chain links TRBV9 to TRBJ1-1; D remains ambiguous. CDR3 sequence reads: CASAAGNTEAFF. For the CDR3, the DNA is TGTGCCAGCGCGGCGGGGAACACTGAAGCTTTCTTT.